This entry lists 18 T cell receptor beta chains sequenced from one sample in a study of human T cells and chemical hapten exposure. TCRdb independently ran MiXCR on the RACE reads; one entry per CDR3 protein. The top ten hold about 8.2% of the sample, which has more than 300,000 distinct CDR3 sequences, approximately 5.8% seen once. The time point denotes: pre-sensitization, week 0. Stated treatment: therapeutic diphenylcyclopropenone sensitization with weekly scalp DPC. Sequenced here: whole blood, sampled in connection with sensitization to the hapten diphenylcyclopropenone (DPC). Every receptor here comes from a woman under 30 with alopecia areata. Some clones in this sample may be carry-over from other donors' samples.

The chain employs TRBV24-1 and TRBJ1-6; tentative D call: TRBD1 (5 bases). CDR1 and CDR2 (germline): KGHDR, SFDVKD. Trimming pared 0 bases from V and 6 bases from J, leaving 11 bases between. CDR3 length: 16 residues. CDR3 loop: CATSDLPGTANSPLHF. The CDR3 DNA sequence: TGTGCCACCAGTGATTTGCCCGGGACGGCTAATTCACCCCTCCACTTT.

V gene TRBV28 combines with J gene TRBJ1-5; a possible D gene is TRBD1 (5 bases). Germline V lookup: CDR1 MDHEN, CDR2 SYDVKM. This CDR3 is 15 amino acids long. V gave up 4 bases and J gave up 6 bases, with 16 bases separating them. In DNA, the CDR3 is TGTGCCAGCAGTTCCCCAGGGAACGGATTTCAGCCCCAGCATTTT. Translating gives CASSSPGNGFQPQHF.

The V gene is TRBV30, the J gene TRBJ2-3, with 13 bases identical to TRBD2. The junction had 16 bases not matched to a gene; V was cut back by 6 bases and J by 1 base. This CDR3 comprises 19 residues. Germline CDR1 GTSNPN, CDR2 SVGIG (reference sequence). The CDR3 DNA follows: TGTGCCTGCCTTGGTAACCCGGGACTAGCGGGGACCGGCACAGATACGCAGTATTTT. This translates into CACLGNPGLAGTGTDTQYF.

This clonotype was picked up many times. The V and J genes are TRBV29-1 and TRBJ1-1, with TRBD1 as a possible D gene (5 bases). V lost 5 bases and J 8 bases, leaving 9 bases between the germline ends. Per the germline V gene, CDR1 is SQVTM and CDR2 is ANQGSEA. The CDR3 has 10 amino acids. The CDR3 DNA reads TGCAGCGTTTCCAGACAGGAAGCTTTCTTT. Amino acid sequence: CSVSRQEAFF.

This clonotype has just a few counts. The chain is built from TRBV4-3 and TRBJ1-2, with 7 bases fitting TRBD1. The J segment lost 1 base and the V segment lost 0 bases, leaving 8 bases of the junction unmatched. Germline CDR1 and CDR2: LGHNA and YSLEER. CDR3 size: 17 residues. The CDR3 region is CASSQERGTADNYGYTF. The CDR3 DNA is TGCGCCAGCAGCCAAGAAAGAGGGACAGCTGATAACTATGGCTACACCTTC.

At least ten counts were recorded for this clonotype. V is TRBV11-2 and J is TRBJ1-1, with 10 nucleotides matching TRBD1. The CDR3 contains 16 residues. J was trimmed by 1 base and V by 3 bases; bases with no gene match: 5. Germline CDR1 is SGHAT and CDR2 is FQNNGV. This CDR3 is CASSLGDRGRNTEAFF. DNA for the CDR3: TGTGCCAGCAGCTTGGGGGACAGGGGTCGGAACACTGAAGCTTTCTTT. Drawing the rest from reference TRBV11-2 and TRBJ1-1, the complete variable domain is EAGVAQSPRYKIIEKRQSVAFWCNPISGHATLYWYQQILGQGPKLLIQFQNNGVVDDSQLPKDRFSAERLKGVDSTLKIQPAKLEDSAVYLCASSLGDRGRNTEAFFGQGTRLTVV.

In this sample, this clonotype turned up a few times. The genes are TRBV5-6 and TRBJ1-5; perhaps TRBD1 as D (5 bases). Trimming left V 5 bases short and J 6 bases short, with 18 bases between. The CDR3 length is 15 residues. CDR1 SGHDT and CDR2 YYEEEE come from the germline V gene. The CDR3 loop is CASSQDRGNSQPQHF. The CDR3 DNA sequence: TGTGCCAGCAGTCAAGACAGAGGAAACTCTCAGCCCCAGCATTTT.

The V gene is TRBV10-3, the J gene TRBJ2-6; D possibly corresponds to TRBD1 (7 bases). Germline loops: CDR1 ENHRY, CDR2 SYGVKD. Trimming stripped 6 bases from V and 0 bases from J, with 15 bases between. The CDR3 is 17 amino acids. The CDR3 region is CAISGGQTDSGANVLTF. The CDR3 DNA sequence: TGTGCCATCAGCGGGGGACAGACGGACTCTGGGGCCAACGTCCTGACTTTC.

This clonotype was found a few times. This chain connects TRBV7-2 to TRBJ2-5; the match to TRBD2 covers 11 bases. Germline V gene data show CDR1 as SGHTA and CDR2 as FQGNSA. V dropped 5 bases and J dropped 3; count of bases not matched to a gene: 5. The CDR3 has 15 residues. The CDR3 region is CASSQLAGAEETQYF. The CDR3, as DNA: TGTGCCAGCAGCCAACTAGCGGGGGCAGAAGAGACCCAGTACTTC.

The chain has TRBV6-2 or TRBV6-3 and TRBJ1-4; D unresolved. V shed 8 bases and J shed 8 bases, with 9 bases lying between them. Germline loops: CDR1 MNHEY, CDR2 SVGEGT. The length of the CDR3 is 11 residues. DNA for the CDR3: TGTGCCAGCGGAGCATCCGAAAAACTGTTTTTT. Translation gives CASGASEKLFF.

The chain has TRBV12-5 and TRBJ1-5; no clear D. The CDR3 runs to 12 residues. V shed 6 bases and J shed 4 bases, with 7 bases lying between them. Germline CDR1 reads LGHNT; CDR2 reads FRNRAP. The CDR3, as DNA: TGTGCTAGTGGCCGCCCAAATCAGCCCCAGCATTTT. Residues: CASGRPNQPQHF. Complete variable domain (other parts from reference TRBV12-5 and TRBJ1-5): DARVTQTPRHKVTEMGQEVTMRCQPILGHNTVFWYRQTMMQGLELLAYFRNRAPLDDSGMPKDRFSAEMPDATLATLKIQPSEPRDSAVYFCASGRPNQPQHFGDGTRLSIL.

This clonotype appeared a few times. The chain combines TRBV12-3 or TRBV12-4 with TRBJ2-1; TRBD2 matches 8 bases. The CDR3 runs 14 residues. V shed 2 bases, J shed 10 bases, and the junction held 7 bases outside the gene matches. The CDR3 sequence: CASSLYGGAGEQFF. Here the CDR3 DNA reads TGTGCCAGCAGTTTATACGGGGGGGCGGGAGAGCAGTTCTTC.

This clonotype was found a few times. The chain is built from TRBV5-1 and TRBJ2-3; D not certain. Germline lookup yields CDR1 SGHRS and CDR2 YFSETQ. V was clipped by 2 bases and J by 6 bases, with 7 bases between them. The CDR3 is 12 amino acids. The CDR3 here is CASSFRPDTQYF. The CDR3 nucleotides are TGCGCCAGCAGCTTCCGCCCCGATACGCAGTATTTT.

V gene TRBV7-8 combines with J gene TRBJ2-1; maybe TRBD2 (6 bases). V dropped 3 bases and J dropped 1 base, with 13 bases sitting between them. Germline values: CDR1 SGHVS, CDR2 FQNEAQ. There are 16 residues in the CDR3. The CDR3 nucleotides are TGTGCCAGCAGCTTGGGGGGAATAGGGTCCTACAATGAGCAGTTCTTC. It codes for CASSLGGIGSYNEQFF.

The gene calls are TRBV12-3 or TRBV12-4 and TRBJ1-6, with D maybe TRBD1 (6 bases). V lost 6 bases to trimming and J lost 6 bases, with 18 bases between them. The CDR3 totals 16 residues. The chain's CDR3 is CASSSDPGDANSPLHF. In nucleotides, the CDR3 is TGTGCCAGCAGCTCCGACCCAGGGGACGCTAATTCACCCCTCCACTTT.

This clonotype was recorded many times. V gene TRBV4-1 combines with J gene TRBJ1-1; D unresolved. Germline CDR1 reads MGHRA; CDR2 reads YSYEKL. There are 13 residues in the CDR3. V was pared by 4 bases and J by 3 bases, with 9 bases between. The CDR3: CASSLSRYTEAFF. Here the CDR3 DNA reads TGCGCCAGCAGCCTCAGCCGATACACTGAAGCTTTCTTT.

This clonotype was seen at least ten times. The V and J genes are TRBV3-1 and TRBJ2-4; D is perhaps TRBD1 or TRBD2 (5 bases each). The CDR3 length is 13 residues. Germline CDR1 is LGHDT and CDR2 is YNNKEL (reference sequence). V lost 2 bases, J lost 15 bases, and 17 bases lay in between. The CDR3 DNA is TGTGCCAGCAGCCAATTCGGGGCTCTTAATTGGTACTTC. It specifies CASSQFGALNWYF.

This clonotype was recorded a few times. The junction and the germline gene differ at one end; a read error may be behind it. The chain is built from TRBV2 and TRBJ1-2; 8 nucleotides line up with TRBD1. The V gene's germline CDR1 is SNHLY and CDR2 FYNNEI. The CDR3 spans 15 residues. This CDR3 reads CASSERGGTGIWLAF. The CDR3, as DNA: TGTGCCAGCAGTGAAAGAGGGGGGACAGGCATCTGGTTGGCCTTC.